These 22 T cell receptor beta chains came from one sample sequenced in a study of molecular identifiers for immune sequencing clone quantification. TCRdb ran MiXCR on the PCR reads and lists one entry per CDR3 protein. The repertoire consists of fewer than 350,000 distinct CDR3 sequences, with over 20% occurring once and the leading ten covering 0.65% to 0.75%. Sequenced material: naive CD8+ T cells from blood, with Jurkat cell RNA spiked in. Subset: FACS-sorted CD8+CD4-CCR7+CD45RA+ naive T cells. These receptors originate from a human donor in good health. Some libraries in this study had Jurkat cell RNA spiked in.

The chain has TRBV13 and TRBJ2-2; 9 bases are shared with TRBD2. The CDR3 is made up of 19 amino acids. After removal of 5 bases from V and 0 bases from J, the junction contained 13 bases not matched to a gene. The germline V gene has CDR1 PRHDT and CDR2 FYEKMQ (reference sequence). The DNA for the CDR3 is TGTGCCAGCAGCCCGATCGCGGTAGCGGGAGCAGCGAACACCGGGGAGCTGTTTTTT. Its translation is CASSPIAVAGAANTGELFF.

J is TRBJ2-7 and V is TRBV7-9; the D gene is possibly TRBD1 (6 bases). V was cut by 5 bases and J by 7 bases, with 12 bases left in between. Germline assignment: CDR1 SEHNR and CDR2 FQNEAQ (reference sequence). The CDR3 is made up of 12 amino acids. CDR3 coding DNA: TGTGCCAGCAGCACAGGGATCAAAGAGCAGTACTTC. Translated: CASSTGIKEQYF.

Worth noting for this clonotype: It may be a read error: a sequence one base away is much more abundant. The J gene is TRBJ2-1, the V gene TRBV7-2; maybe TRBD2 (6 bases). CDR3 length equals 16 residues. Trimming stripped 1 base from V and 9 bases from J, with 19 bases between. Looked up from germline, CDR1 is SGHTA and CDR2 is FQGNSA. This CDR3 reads CASSLGPAEGPSEQFF. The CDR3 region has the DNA TGTGCCAGCAGCTTAGGTCCAGCGGAGGGGCCTAGTGAGCAGTTCTTC.

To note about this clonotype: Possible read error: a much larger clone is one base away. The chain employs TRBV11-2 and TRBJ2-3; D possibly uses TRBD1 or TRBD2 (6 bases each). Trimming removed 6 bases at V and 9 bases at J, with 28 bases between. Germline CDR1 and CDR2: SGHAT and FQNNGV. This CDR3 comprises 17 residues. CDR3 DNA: TGTGCCAGCAGAGGCGGTTGGGGGGACACAGAGATCGGGACGCAGTATTTT. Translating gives CASRGGWGDTEIGTQYF.

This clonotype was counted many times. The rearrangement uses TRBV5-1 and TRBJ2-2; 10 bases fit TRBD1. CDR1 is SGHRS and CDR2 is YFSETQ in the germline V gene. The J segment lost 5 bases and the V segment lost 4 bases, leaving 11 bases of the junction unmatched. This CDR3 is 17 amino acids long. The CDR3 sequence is CASSQDPGQGLTGELFF. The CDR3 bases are TGCGCCAGCAGCCAGGACCCGGGACAGGGGCTAACCGGGGAGCTGTTTTTT.

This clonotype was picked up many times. CDR3 in amino acids: CASSQQGYYGYTF. CDR3 bases: TGTGCCAGCAGTCAACAGGGGTACTATGGCTACACCTTC. J is TRBJ1-2 and V is TRBV6-5, with 7 bases identical to TRBD1. V was pared by 5 bases and J by 3 bases, with 3 bases of the junction left unmatched. The V gene's germline CDR1 is MNHEY and CDR2 SVGAGI. The CDR3 is 13 residues long.

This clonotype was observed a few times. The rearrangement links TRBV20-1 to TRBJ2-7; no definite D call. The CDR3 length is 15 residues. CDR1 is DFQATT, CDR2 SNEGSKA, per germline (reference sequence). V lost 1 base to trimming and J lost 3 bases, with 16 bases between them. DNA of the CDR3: TGCAGTGCTAGAGCCCCCGAACACGGAGTCTACGAGCAGTACTTC. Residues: CSARAPEHGVYEQYF.

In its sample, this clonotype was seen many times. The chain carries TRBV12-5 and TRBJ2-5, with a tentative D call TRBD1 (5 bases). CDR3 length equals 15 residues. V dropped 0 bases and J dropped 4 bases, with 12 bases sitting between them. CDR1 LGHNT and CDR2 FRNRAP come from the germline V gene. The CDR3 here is CASGLVGEFRETQYF. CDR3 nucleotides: TGTGCTAGTGGTTTGGTAGGGGAATTCAGAGAGACCCAGTACTTC.

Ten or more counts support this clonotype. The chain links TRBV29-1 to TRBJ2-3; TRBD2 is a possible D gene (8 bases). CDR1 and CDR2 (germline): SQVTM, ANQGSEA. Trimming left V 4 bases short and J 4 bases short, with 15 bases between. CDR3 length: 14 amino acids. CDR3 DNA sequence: TGCAGCGTTGTAGCGGGGACAGATTCAGATACGCAGTATTTT. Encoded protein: CSVVAGTDSDTQYF.

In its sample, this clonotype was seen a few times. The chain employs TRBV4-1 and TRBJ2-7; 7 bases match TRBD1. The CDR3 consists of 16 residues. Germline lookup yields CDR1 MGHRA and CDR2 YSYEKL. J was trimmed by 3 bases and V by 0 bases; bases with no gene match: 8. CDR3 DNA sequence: TGCGCCAGCAGCCAAGAAAGACAGGGTCTCATCTACGAGCAGTACTTC. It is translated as CASSQERQGLIYEQYF.

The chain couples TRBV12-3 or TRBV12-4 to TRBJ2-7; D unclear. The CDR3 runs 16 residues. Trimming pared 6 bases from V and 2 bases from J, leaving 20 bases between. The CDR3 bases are TGTGCCAGCAGCTATGCCCCAATAGGGTTTCCCTACGAGCAGTACTTC. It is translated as CASSYAPIGFPYEQYF.

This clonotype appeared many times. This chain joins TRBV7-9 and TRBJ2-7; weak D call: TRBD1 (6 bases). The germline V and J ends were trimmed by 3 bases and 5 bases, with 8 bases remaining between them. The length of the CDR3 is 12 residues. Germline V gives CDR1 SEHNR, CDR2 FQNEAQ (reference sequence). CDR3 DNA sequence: TGTGCCAGCAGCTTTCAGGGGAACGAGCAGTACTTC. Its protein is CASSFQGNEQYF.

The DNA for the CDR3 is TGTGCCAGCAGCTTGTCCTCAACACATTTGTCCTACAATGAGCAGTACTTC. Translating gives CASSLSSTHLSYNEQYF. The genes are TRBV5-6 and TRBJ2-1; D unclear. The last part of the DNA fits TRBJ2-7 better; the J call may be wrong. This CDR3 is built from 17 residues. Per the germline V gene, CDR1 is SGHDT and CDR2 is YYEEEE.

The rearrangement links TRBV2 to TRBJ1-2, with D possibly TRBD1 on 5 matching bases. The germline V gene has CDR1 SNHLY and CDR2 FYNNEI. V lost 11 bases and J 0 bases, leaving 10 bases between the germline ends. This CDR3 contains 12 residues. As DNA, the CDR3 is TGTGCCGGCCAGGGAGCTAACTATGGCTACACCTTC. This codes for CAGQGANYGYTF.

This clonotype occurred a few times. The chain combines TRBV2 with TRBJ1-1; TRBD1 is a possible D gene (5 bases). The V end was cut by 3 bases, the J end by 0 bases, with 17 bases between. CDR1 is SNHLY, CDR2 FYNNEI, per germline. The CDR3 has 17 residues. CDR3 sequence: CASSDGGMGRMNTEAFF. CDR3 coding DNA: TGTGCCAGCAGTGATGGGGGGATGGGACGGATGAACACTGAAGCTTTCTTT.

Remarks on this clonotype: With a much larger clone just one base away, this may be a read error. The CDR3 DNA reads as TGTGCCCGCAGTTTCTTGACAGGGGGACTCGGCTACACCTTC. It encodes CARSFLTGGLGYTF. The J gene is TRBJ1-2, the V gene TRBV27, with 9 bases that match TRBD1. This CDR3 has 14 residues. Germline CDR1 reads MNHEY; CDR2 reads SMNVEV (reference sequence).

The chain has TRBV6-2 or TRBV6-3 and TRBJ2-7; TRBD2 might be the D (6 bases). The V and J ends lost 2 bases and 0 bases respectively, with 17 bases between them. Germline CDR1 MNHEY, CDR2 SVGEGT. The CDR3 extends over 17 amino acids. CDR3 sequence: CASSYVGNSGLSYEQYF. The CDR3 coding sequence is TGTGCCAGCAGTTACGTCGGTAATAGCGGACTCTCCTACGAGCAGTACTTC.

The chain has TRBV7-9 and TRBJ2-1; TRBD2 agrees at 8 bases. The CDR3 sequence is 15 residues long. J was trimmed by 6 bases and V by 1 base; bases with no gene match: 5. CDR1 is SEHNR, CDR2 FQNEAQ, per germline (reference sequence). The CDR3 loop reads CASSLGLASPNEQFF. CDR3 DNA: TGTGCCAGCAGCTTAGGACTAGCGAGCCCCAATGAGCAGTTCTTC.

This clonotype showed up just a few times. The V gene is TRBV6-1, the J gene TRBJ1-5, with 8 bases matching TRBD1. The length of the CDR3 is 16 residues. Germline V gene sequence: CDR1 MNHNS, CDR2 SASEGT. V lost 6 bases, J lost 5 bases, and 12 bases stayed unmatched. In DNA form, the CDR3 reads TGTGCCAGCAGCCACCCAACAGGGGGATGGGATCAGCCCCAGCATTTT. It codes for CASSHPTGGWDQPQHF.

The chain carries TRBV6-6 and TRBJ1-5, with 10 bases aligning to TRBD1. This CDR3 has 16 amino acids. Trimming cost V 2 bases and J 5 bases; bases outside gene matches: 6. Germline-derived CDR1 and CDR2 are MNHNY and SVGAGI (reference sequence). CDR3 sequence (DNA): TGTGCCAGCAGTTACCACCGGGACAGGGGCGATCAGCCCCAGCATTTT. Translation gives CASSYHRDRGDQPQHF.

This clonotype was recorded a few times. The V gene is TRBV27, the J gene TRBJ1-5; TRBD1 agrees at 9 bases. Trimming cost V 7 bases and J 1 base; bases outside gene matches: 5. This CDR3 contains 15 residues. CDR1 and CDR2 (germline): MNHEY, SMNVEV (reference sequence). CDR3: CASKGQGLSNQPQHF. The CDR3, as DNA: TGTGCCAGCAAGGGACAGGGATTAAGCAATCAGCCCCAGCATTTT.

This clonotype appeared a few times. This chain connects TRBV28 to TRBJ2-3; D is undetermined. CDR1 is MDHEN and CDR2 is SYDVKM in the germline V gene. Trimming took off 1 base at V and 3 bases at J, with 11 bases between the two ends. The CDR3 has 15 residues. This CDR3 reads CASSLSRWLTDTQYF. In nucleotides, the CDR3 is TGTGCCAGCAGTTTATCTCGATGGCTAACAGATACGCAGTATTTT. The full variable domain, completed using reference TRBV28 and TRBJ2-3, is DVKVTQSSRYLVKRTGEKVFLECVQDMDHENMFWYRQDPGLGLRLIYFSYDVKMKEKGDIPEGYSVSREKKERFSLILESASTNQTSMYLCASSLSRWLTDTQYFGPGTRLTVL.